This T cell receptor beta chain was captured by sequencing in a study of blood T cell repertoires in COVID-19. Across the whole study: Samples taken during acute and convalescent COVID-19 were collected in the United States, Italy and Spain. PBMCs, B-cell-depleted T cells, or T cells provided the cDNA or gDNA that made up the material.

The V and J ends lost 6 bases and 8 bases, in that order; junction bases with no gene match: 11. The CDR3 extends over 16 amino acids. In germline, CDR1 is SGHTA, CDR2 FQGNSA. Original processing methods: Estimates of nucleated cell counts were drawn from the amplification of reference gene primers. TCRdb keeps only in-frame clones here, not all; method: immunoSEQ multiplex PCR. Clone size and V and J calls were adopted from that table, with D and trimming inferred from the DNA. The table shows a few hundred thousand clones, with 85% occurring only once. This clonotype originated in a young woman with acute or convalescent COVID-19. Sequencing was performed on peripheral blood. The rearrangement uses TRBV7-2 and TRBJ1-4; TRBD1 matches 11 bases. In DNA form, the CDR3 reads TGTGCCAGCAGTCCAACCTCCGGGACAGGGGGAGAAAAACTGTTTTTT. This sequence encodes CASSPTSGTGGEKLFF.